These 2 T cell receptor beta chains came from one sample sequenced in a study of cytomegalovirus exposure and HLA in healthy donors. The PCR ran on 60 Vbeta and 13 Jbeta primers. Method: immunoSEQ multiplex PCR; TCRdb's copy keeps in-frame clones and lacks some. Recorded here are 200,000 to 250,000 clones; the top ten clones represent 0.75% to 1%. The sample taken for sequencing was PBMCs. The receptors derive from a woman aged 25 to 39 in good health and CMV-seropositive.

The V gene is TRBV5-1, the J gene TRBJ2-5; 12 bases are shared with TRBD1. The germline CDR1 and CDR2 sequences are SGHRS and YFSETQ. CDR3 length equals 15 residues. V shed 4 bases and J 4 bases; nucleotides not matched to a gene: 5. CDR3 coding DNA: TGCGCCAGCAGCCCCGGGACAGGGGGCCTAGAGACCCAGTACTTC. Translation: CASSPGTGGLETQYF.

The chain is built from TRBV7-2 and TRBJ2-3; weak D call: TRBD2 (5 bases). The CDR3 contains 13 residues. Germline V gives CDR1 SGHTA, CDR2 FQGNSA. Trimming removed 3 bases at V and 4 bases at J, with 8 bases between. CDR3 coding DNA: TGTGCCAGCAGCTTGGCGGAGGCAGATACGCAGTATTTT. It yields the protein CASSLAEADTQYF.